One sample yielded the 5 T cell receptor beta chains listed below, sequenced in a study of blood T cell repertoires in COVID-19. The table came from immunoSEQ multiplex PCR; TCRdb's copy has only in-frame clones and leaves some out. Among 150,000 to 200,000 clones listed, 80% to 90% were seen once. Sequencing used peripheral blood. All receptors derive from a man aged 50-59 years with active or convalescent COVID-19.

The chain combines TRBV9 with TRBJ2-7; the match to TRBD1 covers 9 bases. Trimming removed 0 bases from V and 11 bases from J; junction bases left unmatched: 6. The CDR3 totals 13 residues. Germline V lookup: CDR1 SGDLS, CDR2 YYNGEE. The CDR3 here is CASSVGDRDREYF. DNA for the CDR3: TGTGCCAGCAGCGTAGGGGACAGGGATCGGGAGTACTTC.

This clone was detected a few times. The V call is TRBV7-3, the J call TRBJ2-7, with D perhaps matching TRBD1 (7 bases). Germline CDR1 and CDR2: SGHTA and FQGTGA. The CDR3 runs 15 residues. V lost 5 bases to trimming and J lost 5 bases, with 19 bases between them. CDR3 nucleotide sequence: TGTGCCAGCAGCCCGCAGGGGGGAAGGAGCGACGAGCAGTACTTC. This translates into CASSPQGGRSDEQYF.

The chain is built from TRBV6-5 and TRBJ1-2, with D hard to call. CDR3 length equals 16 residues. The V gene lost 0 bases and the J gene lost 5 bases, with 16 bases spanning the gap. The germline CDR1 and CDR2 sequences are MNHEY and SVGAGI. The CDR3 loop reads CASSYSWRGPQYGYTF. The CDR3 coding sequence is TGTGCCAGCAGTTACTCGTGGCGGGGTCCTCAGTATGGCTACACCTTC.

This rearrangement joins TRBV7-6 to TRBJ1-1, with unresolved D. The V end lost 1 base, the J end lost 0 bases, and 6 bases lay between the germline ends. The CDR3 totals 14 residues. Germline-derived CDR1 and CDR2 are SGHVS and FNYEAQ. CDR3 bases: TGTGCCAGCAGCTTAGGTCCAGTGAACACTGAAGCTTTCTTT. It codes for CASSLGPVNTEAFF.

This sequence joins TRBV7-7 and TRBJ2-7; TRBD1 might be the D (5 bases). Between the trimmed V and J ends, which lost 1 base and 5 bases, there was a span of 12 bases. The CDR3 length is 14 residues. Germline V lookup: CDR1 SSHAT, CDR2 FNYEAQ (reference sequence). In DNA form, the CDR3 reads TGTGCCAGCAGCTTAGAGGGGCCATCGGACGAGCAGTACTTC. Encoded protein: CASSLEGPSDEQYF.